This entry is about one TCR beta chain. TCRdb's table, derived via immunoSEQ multiplex PCR, lists solely in-frame clones and lacks some. Of around 130,000 clones listed, roughly 92% are singletons. Germline CDR1 and CDR2: SQVTM and ANQGSEA. V lost 6 bases, J lost 7 bases, and 21 bases lay in between. The CDR3 has 14 residues. The sample belongs to a study of T cell changes during pregnancy in multiple sclerosis. The chain carries TRBV29-1 and TRBJ1-2; a weak D match, TRBD1 (6 bases). The material was peripheral blood, obtained before pregnancy. This clonotype originated in a female donor with multiple sclerosis, enrolled in a pregnancy study. The CDR3 bases are TGCAGCGTCGGAACGGGGGGCGCGCAGTTTGGCTACACCTTC. It yields the protein CSVGTGGAQFGYTF.